These T cell receptor beta chains were read from a single sample in a study of T cell repertoires in cytomegalovirus infection. TCRdb re-called the reads through MiXCR, storing one row per CDR3 protein. The table lists some 180,000 distinct CDR3 sequences, 17% of them singletons. Sequences were obtained from CD8+ T cells from PBMCs. Receptor source: a human donor in good health (CMV status not recorded). Some clones in this sample may be carry-over from other donors' samples. CDR3s include the opening cysteine and the closing phenylalanine or tryptophan. Each record gives: D gene, J gene, clone size, V gene, CDR3 DNA, CDR3 protein. D genes are given only for firm matches. Where a row states a size, it is once, few, many or the class of an expanded clone; other rows omit it.

D: NA
J: TRBJ2-3
size: NA
V: TRBV5-5
DNA: TGTGCCAGCAGCTCCGACGGATTAGTAGGAGATACGCAGTATTTT
CDR3: CASSSDGLVGDTQYF

D: NA
J: TRBJ1-2
size: NA
V: TRBV7-9
DNA: TGTGCCAGCAGCCCCTCCGAGCGGTATGGCTACACCTTC
CDR3: CASSPSERYGYTF

D: NA
J: TRBJ1-1
size: NA
V: TRBV6-2/TRBV6-3
DNA: TGTGCCAGCACCCAAGCGGGGAGCGAGTCTGCCACTGAAGCTTTCTTT
CDR3: CASTQAGSESATEAFF

D: NA
J: TRBJ2-1
size: NA
V: TRBV27
DNA: TGTGCCAGCAGTTTAAACAACTACAATGAGCAGTTCTTC
CDR3: CASSLNNYNEQFF

D: NA
J: TRBJ1-1
size: many
V: TRBV7-2
DNA: TGTGCCAGCAGCTCCAGGGCGCTTAACACTGAAGCTTTCTTT
CDR3: CASSSRALNTEAFF

D: TRBD1
J: TRBJ1-1
size: NA
V: TRBV7-6
DNA: TGTGCCAGCAGCACTCCACGACAGGGTGGGGGAACTGAAGCTTTCTTT
CDR3: CASSTPRQGGGTEAFF

D: TRBD1
J: TRBJ2-1
size: NA
V: TRBV5-5
DNA: TGTGCCAGCAGCGGGGGGACAGGGCTAAGGCATGAGCAGTTCTTC
CDR3: CASSGGTGLRHEQFF

D: TRBD1
J: TRBJ2-5
size: NA
V: TRBV2
DNA: TGTGCCAGCAGGTTTCCGGGACAGGGGGATTTAGAGACCCAGTACTTC
CDR3: CASRFPGQGDLETQYF

D: NA
J: TRBJ2-5
size: NA
V: TRBV7-2
DNA: TGTGCCAGCAGCACCGGACCGCATTTCCAAGAGACCCAGTACTTC
CDR3: CASSTGPHFQETQYF

D: NA
J: TRBJ2-1
size: NA
V: TRBV25-1
DNA: TGTGCCAGCCAGAGAGGGTATGAGCAGTTCTTC
CDR3: CASQRGYEQFF

D: TRBD1
J: TRBJ1-5
size: NA
V: TRBV6-2/TRBV6-3
DNA: TGTGCCAGCAGTTCCACCGACAGGGCGAGCAATCAGCCCCAGCATTTT
CDR3: CASSSTDRASNQPQHF

D: NA
J: TRBJ1-2
size: NA
V: TRBV6-1
DNA: TGTGCCAGCAGCCACTCCGGGCAAAACTATGGCTACACCTTC
CDR3: CASSHSGQNYGYTF

D: TRBD2
J: TRBJ2-5
size: NA
V: TRBV6-5
DNA: TGTGCCAGCAGTTACTCTGGCGGGGGGGCCCTAGAGACCCAGTACTTC
CDR3: CASSYSGGGALETQYF

D: NA
J: TRBJ2-1
size: NA
V: TRBV7-9
DNA: TGTGCCAGCAGCTTTCTTTCCGGGGATGGGCAGTTCTTC
CDR3: CASSFLSGDGQFF

D: TRBD1
J: TRBJ1-5
size: few
V: TRBV6-2/TRBV6-3
DNA: TGTGCCAGCAGTTATCCGGGACAGGGGTGGATGGAGCAGCCCCAGCATTTT
CDR3: CASSYPGQGWMEQPQHF

D: TRBD2
J: TRBJ2-7
size: NA
V: TRBV9
DNA: TGTGCCAGCAGCGGCCGGGGGGGTCGCGACGAGCAGTACTTC
CDR3: CASSGRGGRDEQYF

D: NA
J: TRBJ1-3
size: few
V: TRBV10-3
DNA: TGTGCCATCAGTGAAGGTGTGGCTCGGAACACCATATATTTT
CDR3: CAISEGVARNTIYF

D: NA
J: TRBJ1-2
size: NA
V: TRBV6-5
DNA: TGTGCCAGCAGTTACTCCTCGCTGGGGGATGGCTACACCTTC
CDR3: CASSYSSLGDGYTF

D: NA
J: TRBJ2-5
size: many
V: TRBV7-2
DNA: TGTGCCAGCAGCTTAGCGGAATTGGTAGGGGAGACCCAGTACTTC
CDR3: CASSLAELVGETQYF

D: NA
J: TRBJ1-1
size: few
V: TRBV27
DNA: TGTGCCAGCAGCAGACAGCGGGCTGAAGCTTTCTTT
CDR3: CASSRQRAEAFF

D: TRBD2
J: TRBJ2-7
size: many
V: TRBV7-8
DNA: TGTGCCAGCAGCCAAGGACTAGCGGGTGCCTACGAGCAGTACTTC
CDR3: CASSQGLAGAYEQYF

D: NA
J: TRBJ2-1
size: NA
V: TRBV12-3/TRBV12-4
DNA: TGTGCCAGCAGAAACGAGCGGGTGGCGGGGGAGCAGTTCTTC
CDR3: CASRNERVAGEQFF

D: NA
J: TRBJ1-1
size: NA
V: TRBV7-8
DNA: TGTGCCAGCACCGGGGAGAGGACATTTAAGGAGTACACTGAAGCTTTCTTT
CDR3: CASTGERTFKEYTEAFF

D: NA
J: TRBJ2-5
size: few
V: TRBV7-3
DNA: TGTGCCAGCAGCCTCCTAGGGGGGGGGGAAGAGACCCAGTACTTC
CDR3: CASSLLGGGEETQYF

D: NA
J: TRBJ1-1
size: few
V: TRBV7-2
DNA: TGTGCCAGCAGCAACCCAGACAGGTCCTCCGGGAACACTGAAGCTTTCTTT
CDR3: CASSNPDRSSGNTEAFF

D: NA
J: TRBJ1-2
size: NA
V: TRBV14
DNA: TGTGCCAGCAGCCCTCCCGGGGGTAACTATGGCTACACCTTC
CDR3: CASSPPGGNYGYTF

D: TRBD2
J: TRBJ2-2
size: NA
V: TRBV7-9
DNA: TGTGCCAGCAGCACAACTAGCGGGGGGTCGAACACCGGGGAGCTGTTTTTT
CDR3: CASSTTSGGSNTGELFF

D: NA
J: TRBJ2-5
size: NA
V: TRBV12-3/TRBV12-4
DNA: TGTGCCAGCAGTTTCGAGGGGCGGCAAGAGACCCAGTACTTC
CDR3: CASSFEGRQETQYF

D: NA
J: TRBJ2-1
size: NA
V: TRBV6-1
DNA: TGTGCCAGCAGTGAATTAAGCAGTCTCCCTTACAATGAGCAGTTCTTC
CDR3: CASSELSSLPYNEQFF

D: NA
J: TRBJ2-2
size: few
V: TRBV7-6
DNA: TGTGCCAGCAGCTCTAATAGCGGGAACACCGGGGAGCTGTTTTTT
CDR3: CASSSNSGNTGELFF

D: NA
J: TRBJ2-5
size: many
V: TRBV7-9
DNA: TGTGCCAGCAGCTTAGTAGAGACCCAGTACTTC
CDR3: CASSLVETQYF

D: TRBD1
J: TRBJ1-5
size: NA
V: TRBV28
DNA: TGTGCCAGCAGTTTGGACAGGGGGCATCAGCCCCAGCATTTT
CDR3: CASSLDRGHQPQHF

D: NA
J: TRBJ1-4
size: NA
V: TRBV7-9
DNA: TGTGCCAGCAGCTCCCCCACAGGGCTGGAGGGGAGAAAAAATGAAAAACTGTTTTTT
CDR3: CASSSPTGLEGRKNEKLFF

D: NA
J: TRBJ1-2
size: NA
V: TRBV14
DNA: TGTGCCAGCAGCCAAGATCGGGTTGGGCCTGCTAACTATGGCTACACCTTC
CDR3: CASSQDRVGPANYGYTF

D: NA
J: TRBJ1-1
size: few
V: TRBV20-1
DNA: TGCAGTGCGAGCCGGGACCCCCATAAGACTGAAGCTTTCTTT
CDR3: CSASRDPHKTEAFF

D: TRBD1
J: TRBJ1-2
size: NA
V: TRBV28
DNA: TGTGCCATCCAGAACCCTGACAGGGCCCCTAACTATGGCTACACCTTC
CDR3: CAIQNPDRAPNYGYTF

D: NA
J: TRBJ1-5
size: few
V: TRBV6-2/TRBV6-3
DNA: TGTGCCAGCAGTTACGCCCGAAATCAGCCCCAGCATTTT
CDR3: CASSYARNQPQHF

D: TRBD1
J: TRBJ2-1
size: NA
V: TRBV24-1
DNA: TGTGCCACCAGTGATTTTGGGACAGGGGTGCGGGATGAGCAGTTCTTC
CDR3: CATSDFGTGVRDEQFF

D: TRBD1
J: TRBJ2-7
size: NA
V: TRBV6-6
DNA: TGTGCCAGCAGTTACTCGGCTACAGGGGGCTACGAGCAGTACTTC
CDR3: CASSYSATGGYEQYF

D: TRBD1
J: TRBJ2-7
size: few
V: TRBV7-2
DNA: TGTGCCAGCACCTTGGACAGGGAATATTACGAGCAGTACTTC
CDR3: CASTLDREYYEQYF

D: NA
J: TRBJ2-3
size: many
V: TRBV7-8
DNA: TGTGCCAGCAGCTTAGCGCCCGGAGATACGCAGTATTTT
CDR3: CASSLAPGDTQYF

D: NA
J: TRBJ2-2
size: NA
V: TRBV6-4
DNA: TGTGCCAGCAGCGAAGGGGGAATTACGAACACCGGGGAGCTGTTTTTT
CDR3: CASSEGGITNTGELFF

D: TRBD1
J: TRBJ1-2
size: NA
V: TRBV7-2
DNA: TGTGCCAGCAGCCCGGACAGGGGAGACTATGGCTACACCTTC
CDR3: CASSPDRGDYGYTF

D: TRBD1
J: TRBJ2-5
size: few
V: TRBV5-5
DNA: TGTGCCAGCAGCTTGTCGGGACAGGGGATAGGAAGGGAGACCCAGTACTTC
CDR3: CASSLSGQGIGRETQYF

D: NA
J: TRBJ2-1
size: few
V: TRBV9
DNA: TGTGCCAGCAGCCCTCCCTCGGACAATGAGCAGTTCTTC
CDR3: CASSPPSDNEQFF

D: NA
J: TRBJ1-2
size: NA
V: TRBV5-4
DNA: TGTGCCAGCAGCTTCTCAGGACCCAAGCAAGGCTACACCTTC
CDR3: CASSFSGPKQGYTF

D: NA
J: TRBJ2-7
size: few
V: TRBV7-8
DNA: TGTGCCAGCAGCTTACATCCAGGGACCTACGAGCAGTACTTC
CDR3: CASSLHPGTYEQYF

D: TRBD1
J: TRBJ2-7
size: few
V: TRBV7-2
DNA: TGTGCCAGCAGCCGAGAACGGACAGGGGTATACGAGCAGTACTTC
CDR3: CASSRERTGVYEQYF

D: NA
J: TRBJ2-2
size: NA
V: TRBV7-2
DNA: TGTGCCCTTGAGGGGTCGACGAACACCGGGGAGCTGTTTTTT
CDR3: CALEGSTNTGELFF

D: TRBD1
J: TRBJ1-2
size: few
V: TRBV7-9
DNA: TGTGCCAGCAGCCTTCCAGAGGGGGCCTCCTATGGCTACACCTTC
CDR3: CASSLPEGASYGYTF

D: TRBD1
J: TRBJ2-3
size: NA
V: TRBV27
DNA: TGTGCCAGCAGTTCCCGACAGGGTGTAGATACGCAGTATTTT
CDR3: CASSSRQGVDTQYF

D: NA
J: TRBJ2-5
size: NA
V: TRBV6-1
DNA: TGTGCCAGCAGTGAAGCTCGCTTCACCGACGGGTACCAAGAGACCCAGTACTTC
CDR3: CASSEARFTDGYQETQYF

D: NA
J: TRBJ1-4
size: NA
V: TRBV7-9
DNA: TGTGCCAGCAGCTTAGAGGGGGGCTTTAATGAAAAACTGTTTTTT
CDR3: CASSLEGGFNEKLFF

D: TRBD1
J: TRBJ1-2
size: NA
V: TRBV28
DNA: TGTGCCAGCAGTCTACTGACAGGGGCTAACTATGGCTACACCTTC
CDR3: CASSLLTGANYGYTF

D: NA
J: TRBJ1-5
size: many
V: TRBV28
DNA: TGTGCCAGCAGTTTACCTGGGGGGAATCAGCCCCAGCATTTT
CDR3: CASSLPGGNQPQHF

D: NA
J: TRBJ2-1
size: few
V: TRBV19
DNA: TGTGCCAGTAGTTTCGGGGGAGATGAGCAGTTCTTC
CDR3: CASSFGGDEQFF

D: TRBD2
J: TRBJ2-5
size: few
V: TRBV7-2
DNA: TGTGCCAGCAGCTGGGGTGGGACTAGCGACCAAGAGACCCAGTACTTC
CDR3: CASSWGGTSDQETQYF

D: NA
J: TRBJ1-1
size: NA
V: TRBV7-9
DNA: TGTGCCAGCAGCGGGAGTGGCAGGGACACTGAAGCTTTCTTT
CDR3: CASSGSGRDTEAFF

D: NA
J: TRBJ2-3
size: NA
V: TRBV7-2
DNA: TGTGCCAGCAGCCCGGCGGACTGGCGGGGATTAGCTCGGGATACGCAGTATTTT
CDR3: CASSPADWRGLARDTQYF